This T cell receptor (beta chain) was sequenced during a study of memory CD4+ T cells and cytomegalovirus serostatus. Study background: This sample comes from healthy Belgian adults, eight to ten CMV seropositive, 24 seronegative.

The assay was immunoSEQ multiplex PCR, and TCRdb's table has in-frame clones only and misses some. The table has roughly 48,000 clones, about four fifths seen once. The sort gate was single viable CD3+CD4+CD8-CD45RO+ cells for memory CD4+ T cells. Serum IgG to CMV pp150, pp28, p38 and p52 defined serostatus. Study-wide findings and caveats: The CMV-associated TCR signature appears largely within the CD4+ memory repertoire.

Turning to this clone: Its antigen is not identified.

V was pared by 2 bases and J by 1 base, with 8 bases between. The CDR3 covers 14 residues. Germline assignment: CDR1 KGHSH and CDR2 LQKENI. Input material: memory CD4+ T cells from blood. The chain recombines TRBV18 with TRBJ2-5; D may be TRBD2 (5 bases). The TCR sequence derives from an adult in good health and CMV-seropositive. CDR3 coding DNA: TGTGCCAGCTCACCATCGGCGGGCCAAGAGACCCAGTACTTC. It is translated as CASSPSAGQETQYF.